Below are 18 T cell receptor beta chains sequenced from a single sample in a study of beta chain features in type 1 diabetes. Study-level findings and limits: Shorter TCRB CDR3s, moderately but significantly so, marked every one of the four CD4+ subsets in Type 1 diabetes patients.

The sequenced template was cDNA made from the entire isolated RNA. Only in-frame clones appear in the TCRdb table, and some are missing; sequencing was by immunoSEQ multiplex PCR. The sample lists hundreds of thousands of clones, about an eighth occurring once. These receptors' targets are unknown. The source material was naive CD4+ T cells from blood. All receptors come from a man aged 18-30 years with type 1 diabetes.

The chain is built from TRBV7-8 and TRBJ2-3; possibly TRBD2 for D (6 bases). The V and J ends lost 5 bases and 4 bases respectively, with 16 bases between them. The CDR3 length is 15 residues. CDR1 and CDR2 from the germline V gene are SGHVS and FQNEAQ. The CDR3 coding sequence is TGTGCCAGCAGCCCCGGGAGAGTGGGGCCAGATACGCAGTATTTT. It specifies CASSPGRVGPDTQYF.

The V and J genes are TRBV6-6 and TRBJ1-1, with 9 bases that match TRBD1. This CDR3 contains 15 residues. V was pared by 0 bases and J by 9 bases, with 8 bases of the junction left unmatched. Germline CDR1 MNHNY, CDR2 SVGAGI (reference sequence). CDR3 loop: CASSYSAGTGYQAFF. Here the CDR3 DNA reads TGTGCCAGCAGTTACTCTGCCGGGACAGGGTACCAAGCTTTCTTT.

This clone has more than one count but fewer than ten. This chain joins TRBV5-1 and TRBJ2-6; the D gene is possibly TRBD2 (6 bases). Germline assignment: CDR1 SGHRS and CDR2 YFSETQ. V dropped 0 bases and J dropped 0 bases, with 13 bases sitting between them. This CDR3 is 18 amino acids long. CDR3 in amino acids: CASSLARESNSGANVLTF. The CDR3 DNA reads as TGCGCCAGCAGCTTGGCGCGGGAATCTAACTCTGGGGCCAACGTCCTGACTTTC.

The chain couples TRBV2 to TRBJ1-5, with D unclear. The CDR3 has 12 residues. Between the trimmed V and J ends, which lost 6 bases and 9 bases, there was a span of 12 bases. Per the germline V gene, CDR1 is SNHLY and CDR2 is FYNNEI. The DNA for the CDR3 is TGTGCCAGCAGGAACCCCCAGGTGCCCCAGCATTTT. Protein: CASRNPQVPQHF.

The CDR3 DNA reads TGCAGCGGAGACAGTGGCTATGGCTACACCTTC. Its protein product is CSGDSGYGYTF. V is TRBV29-1 and J is TRBJ1-2; D might be TRBD1 (5 bases). V dropped 7 bases and J dropped 4 bases, with 10 bases sitting between them. This CDR3 has 11 residues. Germline CDR1 SQVTM, CDR2 ANQGSEA.

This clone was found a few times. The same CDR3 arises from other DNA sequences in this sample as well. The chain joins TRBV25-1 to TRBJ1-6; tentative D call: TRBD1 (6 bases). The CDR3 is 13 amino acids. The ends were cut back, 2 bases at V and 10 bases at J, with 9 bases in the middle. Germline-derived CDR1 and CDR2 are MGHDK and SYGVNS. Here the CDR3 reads CASSEQGNSPLHF. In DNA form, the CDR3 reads TGTGCCAGCAGTGAACAGGGGAACTCACCCCTCCACTTT.

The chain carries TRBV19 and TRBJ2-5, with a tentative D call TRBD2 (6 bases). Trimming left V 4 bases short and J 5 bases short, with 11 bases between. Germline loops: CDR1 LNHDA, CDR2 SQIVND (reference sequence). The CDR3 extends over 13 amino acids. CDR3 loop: CASSKWGGETQYF. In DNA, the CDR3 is TGTGCCAGTAGTAAATGGGGAGGCGAGACCCAGTACTTC.

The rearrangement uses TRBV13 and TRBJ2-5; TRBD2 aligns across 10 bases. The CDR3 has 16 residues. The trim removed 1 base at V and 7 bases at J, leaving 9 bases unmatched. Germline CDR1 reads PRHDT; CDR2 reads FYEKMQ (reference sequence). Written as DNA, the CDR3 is TGTGCCAGCAGCTTAGCTAGCGGGGGCGGAAGCGGGACCCAGTACTTC. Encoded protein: CASSLASGGGSGTQYF.

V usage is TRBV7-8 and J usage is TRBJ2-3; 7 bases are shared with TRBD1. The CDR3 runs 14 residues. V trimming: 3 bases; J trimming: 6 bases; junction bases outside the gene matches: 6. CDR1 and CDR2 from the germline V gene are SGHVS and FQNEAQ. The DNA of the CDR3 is TGTGCCAGCAGCTTCCTACAGGGGTTCGATACGCAGTATTTT. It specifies CASSFLQGFDTQYF.

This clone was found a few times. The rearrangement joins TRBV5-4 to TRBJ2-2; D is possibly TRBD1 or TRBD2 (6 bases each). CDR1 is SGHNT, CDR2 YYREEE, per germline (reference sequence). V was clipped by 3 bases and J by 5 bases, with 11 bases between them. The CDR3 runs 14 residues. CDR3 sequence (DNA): TGTGCCAGCAGCTCTACAGGGAGGACCGGGGAGCTGTTTTTT. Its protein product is CASSSTGRTGELFF.

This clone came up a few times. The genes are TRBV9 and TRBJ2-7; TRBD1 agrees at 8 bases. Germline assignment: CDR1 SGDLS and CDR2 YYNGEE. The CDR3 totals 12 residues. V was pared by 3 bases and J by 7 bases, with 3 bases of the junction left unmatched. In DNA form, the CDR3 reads TGTGCCAGCAGCGCCCGGGACAGGGAGCAGTACTTC. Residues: CASSARDREQYF.

DNA of the CDR3: TGCGCCAGCAGTGAATCTTCTACAGGCACTGAAGCTTTCTTT. Protein product: CASSESSTGTEAFF. This sequence joins TRBV10-2 and TRBJ1-1, with D maybe TRBD1 (5 bases). Germline assignment: CDR1 WSHSY and CDR2 SAAADI. The length of the CDR3 is 14 residues. V lost 3 bases and J lost 4, with 12 bases in between.

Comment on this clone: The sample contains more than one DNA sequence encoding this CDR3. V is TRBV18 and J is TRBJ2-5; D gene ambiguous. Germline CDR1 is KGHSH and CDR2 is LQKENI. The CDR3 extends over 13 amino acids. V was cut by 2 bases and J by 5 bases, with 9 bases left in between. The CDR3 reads CASSPTGGETQYF. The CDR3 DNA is TGTGCCAGCTCACCAACCGGTGGGGAGACCCAGTACTTC.

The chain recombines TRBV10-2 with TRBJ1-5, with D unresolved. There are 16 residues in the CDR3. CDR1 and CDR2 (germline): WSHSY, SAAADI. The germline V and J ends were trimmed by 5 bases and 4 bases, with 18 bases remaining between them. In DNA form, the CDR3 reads TGCGCCAGCAGTCCGGTGGCGGGGAAAAGGAATCAGCCCCAGCATTTT. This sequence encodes CASSPVAGKRNQPQHF.

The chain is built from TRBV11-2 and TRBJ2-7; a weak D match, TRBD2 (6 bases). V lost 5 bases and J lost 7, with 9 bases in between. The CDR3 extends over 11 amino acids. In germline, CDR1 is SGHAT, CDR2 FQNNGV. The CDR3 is CASSIREEQYF. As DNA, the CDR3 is TGTGCCAGCAGCATCCGGGAGGAGCAGTACTTC.

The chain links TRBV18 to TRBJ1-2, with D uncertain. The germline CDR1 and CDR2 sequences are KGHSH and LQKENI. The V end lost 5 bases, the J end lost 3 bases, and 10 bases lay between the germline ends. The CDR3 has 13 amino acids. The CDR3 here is CASSEDGDYGYTF. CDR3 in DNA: TGTGCCAGCTCAGAAGACGGGGACTATGGCTACACCTTC. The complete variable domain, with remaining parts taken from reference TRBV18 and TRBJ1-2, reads NAGVMQNPRHLVRRRGQEARLRCSPMKGHSHVYWYRQLPEEGLKFMVYLQKENIIDESGMPKERFSAEFPKEGPSILRIQQVVRGDSAAYFCASSEDGDYGYTFGSGTRLTVV.

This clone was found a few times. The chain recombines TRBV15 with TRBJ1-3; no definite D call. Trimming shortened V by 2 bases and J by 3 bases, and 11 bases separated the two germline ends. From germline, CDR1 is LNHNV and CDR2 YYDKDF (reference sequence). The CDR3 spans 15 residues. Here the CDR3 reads CATSRITRGGNTIYF. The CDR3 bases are TGTGCCACCAGCAGAATTACCCGGGGTGGAAACACCATATATTTT.

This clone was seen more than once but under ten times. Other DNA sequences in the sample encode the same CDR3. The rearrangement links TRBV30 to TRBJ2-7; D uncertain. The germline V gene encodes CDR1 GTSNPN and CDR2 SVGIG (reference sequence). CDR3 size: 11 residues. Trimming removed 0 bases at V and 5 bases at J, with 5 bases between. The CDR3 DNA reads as TGTGCCTGGAGTGTACGGGACGAGCAGTACTTC. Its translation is CAWSVRDEQYF.